These T cell receptor beta chains were read from a single sample in a study of T cells of healthy individuals. TCRdb called the 5' RACE reads again in MiXCR, with one record for every CDR3 protein. The table shows around 98,000 distinct CDR3 sequences, with around 17% occurring only once. These receptors were collected from a human donor in good health. Each CDR3 is given with its conserved first and last residue. The order of the fields is V gene, D gene, clone size, J gene, CDR3 protein, CDR3 DNA. A D gene is named only where the DNA matches it firmly. Expanded clones are given a class, and other clones once, few, many or no size at all.

v_gene: TRBV27; d_gene: TRBD2; abundance: -; j_gene: TRBJ2-1; CDR3aa: CASSSLGLAGGKSSYNEQFF; CDR3nt: TGTGCCAGCAGTTCCCTGGGACTAGCGGGAGGGAAGAGCTCCTACAATGAGCAGTTCTTC
v_gene: TRBV28; d_gene: -; abundance: few; j_gene: TRBJ2-1; CDR3aa: CASSFEQNEQFF; CDR3nt: TGTGCCAGCAGTTTCGAGCAAAATGAGCAGTTCTTC
v_gene: TRBV28; d_gene: -; abundance: -; j_gene: TRBJ1-5; CDR3aa: CASSLYSTGTVNQPQHF; CDR3nt: TGTGCCAGCAGTTTATATAGTACAGGGACGGTCAATCAGCCCCAGCATTTT
v_gene: TRBV10-2; d_gene: -; abundance: few; j_gene: TRBJ1-5; CDR3aa: CASSVRDNQPQHF; CDR3nt: TGCGCCAGCAGTGTTAGGGACAATCAGCCCCAGCATTTT
v_gene: TRBV7-2; d_gene: -; abundance: -; j_gene: TRBJ1-2; CDR3aa: CASSEGAVHYGYTF; CDR3nt: TGTGCCAGCAGCGAAGGGGCCGTTCACTATGGCTACACCTTC
v_gene: TRBV5-1; d_gene: -; abundance: few; j_gene: TRBJ2-1; CDR3aa: CASSLAGDADNEQFF; CDR3nt: TGCGCCAGCAGCTTGGCGGGGGACGCGGACAATGAGCAGTTCTTC
v_gene: TRBV5-1; d_gene: TRBD2; abundance: few; j_gene: TRBJ2-2; CDR3aa: CASSPRGGGANTGELFF; CDR3nt: TGCGCCAGCAGCCCACGGGGCGGGGGGGCGAACACCGGGGAGCTGTTTTTT
v_gene: TRBV20-1; d_gene: -; abundance: many; j_gene: TRBJ2-7; CDR3aa: CSASGGGPSSYEQYF; CDR3nt: TGCAGTGCTAGCGGCGGGGGCCCTAGCTCCTACGAGCAGTACTTC
v_gene: TRBV12-3/TRBV12-4; d_gene: TRBD1; abundance: many; j_gene: TRBJ1-4; CDR3aa: CASSSDTGGPTNEKLFF; CDR3nt: TGTGCCAGCAGTTCAGATACAGGGGGCCCAACTAATGAAAAACTGTTTTTT
v_gene: TRBV18; d_gene: TRBD1; abundance: many; j_gene: TRBJ1-5; CDR3aa: CASSLLGQGKNQPQHF; CDR3nt: TGTGCCAGCTCCCTGCTTGGACAGGGGAAAAATCAGCCCCAGCATTTT
v_gene: TRBV7-6; d_gene: -; abundance: -; j_gene: TRBJ2-2; CDR3aa: CASSLASRRVNTGELFF; CDR3nt: TGTGCCAGCAGCTTAGCTAGCCGTCGAGTAAACACCGGGGAGCTGTTTTTT
v_gene: TRBV6-6; d_gene: TRBD2; abundance: -; j_gene: TRBJ2-7; CDR3aa: CASSAGGVAGGPQYF; CDR3nt: TGTGCCAGCTCCGCAGGGGGAGTAGCGGGAGGACCACAGTACTTC
v_gene: TRBV7-2; d_gene: -; abundance: -; j_gene: TRBJ2-5; CDR3aa: CASSLVITAPETQYF; CDR3nt: TGTGCCAGCAGCTTAGTGATAACAGCCCCGGAGACCCAGTACTTC
v_gene: TRBV6-5; d_gene: TRBD1; abundance: -; j_gene: TRBJ1-6; CDR3aa: CASSRQGFGSPLHF; CDR3nt: TGTGCCAGCAGCCGACAGGGTTTCGGTTCACCCCTCCACTTT
v_gene: TRBV7-9; d_gene: TRBD1; abundance: -; j_gene: TRBJ2-7; CDR3aa: CASSLVLGTGYSYEQYF; CDR3nt: TGTGCCAGCAGCTTAGTCCTGGGGACAGGGTATTCCTACGAGCAGTACTTC
v_gene: TRBV11-2; d_gene: -; abundance: few; j_gene: TRBJ1-1; CDR3aa: CASSLGVMITEAFF; CDR3nt: TGTGCCAGCAGCTTAGGTGTCATGATTACTGAAGCTTTCTTT
v_gene: TRBV4-3; d_gene: -; abundance: many; j_gene: TRBJ1-2; CDR3aa: CASSQDVRHESYTF; CDR3nt: TGCGCCAGCAGCCAAGATGTGCGTCACGAGAGCTACACCTTC
v_gene: TRBV12-3/TRBV12-4; d_gene: TRBD1; abundance: few; j_gene: TRBJ2-6; CDR3aa: CASSPRTGPSSGANVLTF; CDR3nt: TGTGCCAGCAGTCCCCGGACAGGGCCAAGCTCTGGGGCCAACGTCCTGACTTTC
v_gene: TRBV7-2; d_gene: TRBD2; abundance: -; j_gene: TRBJ2-5; CDR3aa: CASSLALAGGIETQYF; CDR3nt: TGTGCCAGCAGCTTAGCGCTAGCGGGGGGGATAGAGACCCAGTACTTC
v_gene: TRBV6-6; d_gene: TRBD2; abundance: once; j_gene: TRBJ2-1; CDR3aa: CASSTGGPGEQFF; CDR3nt: TGTGCCAGCAGTACGGGAGGGCCAGGTGAGCAGTTCTTC